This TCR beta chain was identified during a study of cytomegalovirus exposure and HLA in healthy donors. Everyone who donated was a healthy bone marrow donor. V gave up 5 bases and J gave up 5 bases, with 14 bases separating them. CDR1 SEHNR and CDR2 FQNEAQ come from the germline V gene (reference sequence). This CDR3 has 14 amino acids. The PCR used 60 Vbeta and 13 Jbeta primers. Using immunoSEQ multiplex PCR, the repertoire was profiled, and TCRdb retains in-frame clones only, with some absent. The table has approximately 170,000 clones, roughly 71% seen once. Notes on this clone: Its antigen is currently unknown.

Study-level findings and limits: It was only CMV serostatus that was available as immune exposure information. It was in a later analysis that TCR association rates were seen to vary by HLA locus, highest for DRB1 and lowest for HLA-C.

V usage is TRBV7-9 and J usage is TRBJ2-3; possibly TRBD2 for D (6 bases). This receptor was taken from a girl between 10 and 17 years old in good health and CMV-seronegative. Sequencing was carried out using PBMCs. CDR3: CASSLMGGVDTQYF. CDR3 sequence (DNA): TGTGCCAGCAGCCTTATGGGGGGAGTAGATACGCAGTATTTT. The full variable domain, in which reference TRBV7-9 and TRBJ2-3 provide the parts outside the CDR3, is DTGVSQNPRHKITKRGQNVTFRCDPISEHNRLYWYRQTLGQGPEFLTYFQNEAQLEKSRLLSDRFSAERPKGSFSTLEIQRTEQGDSAMYLCASSLMGGVDTQYFGPGTRLTVL.